Listed below are T cell receptor beta chains from one sample, sequenced in a study of T cells in Graves' hyperthyroidism and ophthalmopathy. MiXCR, applied by TCRdb to the multiplex PCR reads, yields one record per CDR3 protein. The sample shows hundreds of thousands of distinct CDR3 sequences, about 13% of them seen only once. Sequencing was done on a sample of blood. The receptor source for this set is a young woman with Graves' hyperthyroidism. The CDR3 runs from the conserved cysteine through the conserved F or W. A D gene is named only where the DNA matches it firmly. The listing skips clone size in some rows; elsewhere it reads once, few, many or a size class.

clone_size: few; v_call: TRBV2; j_call: TRBJ1-2; d_call: TRBD1; cdr3_nt: TGTGCCAGCAACGGACAGGGGCCTATGTATGGCTACACCTTC; cdr3_aa: CASNGQGPMYGYTF
clone_size: many; v_call: TRBV6-1; j_call: TRBJ2-1; d_call: -; cdr3_nt: TGTGCCAGCAGTTTCCAAGTCCTATTGGGGGACAATGAGCAGTTCTTC; cdr3_aa: CASSFQVLLGDNEQFF
clone_size: -; v_call: TRBV5-6; j_call: TRBJ2-2; d_call: -; cdr3_nt: TGTGCCAGCAGCTTGGTGGGGCCGAACACCGGGGAGCTGTTTTTT; cdr3_aa: CASSLVGPNTGELFF
clone_size: many; v_call: TRBV3-1; j_call: TRBJ2-2; d_call: -; cdr3_nt: TGTGCCAGCAGCCAATTCGCGGGCTCGAACACCGGGGAGCTGTTTTTT; cdr3_aa: CASSQFAGSNTGELFF
clone_size: many; v_call: TRBV28; j_call: TRBJ1-1; d_call: -; cdr3_nt: TGTGCCAGCAGTCCTTATGGGACAATCACTGAAGCTTTCTTT; cdr3_aa: CASSPYGTITEAFF
clone_size: -; v_call: TRBV29-1; j_call: TRBJ2-2; d_call: -; cdr3_nt: TGCAGCGTTGAAGGGAACACCGGGGAGCTGTTTTTT; cdr3_aa: CSVEGNTGELFF
clone_size: many; v_call: TRBV10-3; j_call: TRBJ1-2; d_call: -; cdr3_nt: TGTGCCATCAGTGTACAGGGTGGCTATGGCTACACCTTC; cdr3_aa: CAISVQGGYGYTF
clone_size: -; v_call: TRBV9; j_call: TRBJ1-1; d_call: -; cdr3_nt: TGTGCCAGCAGCCTTACCGGGACTGAGTTCCCTGAAGCTTTCTTT; cdr3_aa: CASSLTGTEFPEAFF
clone_size: few; v_call: TRBV20-1; j_call: TRBJ2-7; d_call: -; cdr3_nt: TGCAGTGCCACCCCAGGACGGTCTTACGAGCAGTACTTC; cdr3_aa: CSATPGRSYEQYF
clone_size: many; v_call: TRBV7-2; j_call: TRBJ1-6; d_call: -; cdr3_nt: TGTGCCAGCAGCTCGGGACGCTTTAATTCACCCCTCCACTTT; cdr3_aa: CASSSGRFNSPLHF
clone_size: few; v_call: TRBV11-2; j_call: TRBJ2-7; d_call: -; cdr3_nt: TGTGCCAGCAGCTTAGATGGGGATGCCGAGCAGTACTTC; cdr3_aa: CASSLDGDAEQYF
clone_size: -; v_call: TRBV7-3; j_call: TRBJ2-7; d_call: -; cdr3_nt: TGTGCCAGCAGCCCCACGGATCTCCCCCCTTACGAGCAGTACTTC; cdr3_aa: CASSPTDLPPYEQYF
clone_size: many; v_call: TRBV19; j_call: TRBJ1-5; d_call: -; cdr3_nt: TGTGCCAGTAGTATAGCAGGGAACGACAATCAGCCCCAGCATTTT; cdr3_aa: CASSIAGNDNQPQHF
clone_size: many; v_call: TRBV7-6; j_call: TRBJ2-1; d_call: TRBD2; cdr3_nt: TGTGCCAGCAGCTTAAGTCCAGCGGGGGGTCACAATGAGCAGTTCTTC; cdr3_aa: CASSLSPAGGHNEQFF
clone_size: -; v_call: TRBV7-2; j_call: TRBJ1-3; d_call: TRBD1; cdr3_nt: TGTGCCAGCAGCTTAGGTCCAGCGGGACAGGAGTCCTCTGGAAACACCATATATTTT; cdr3_aa: CASSLGPAGQESSGNTIYF
clone_size: -; v_call: TRBV19; j_call: TRBJ2-5; d_call: -; cdr3_nt: TGTGCCAGTAGTAATCACGGGGCAGAGACCCAGTACTTC; cdr3_aa: CASSNHGAETQYF
clone_size: many; v_call: TRBV2; j_call: TRBJ1-1; d_call: -; cdr3_nt: TGTGCCAGCGGGGTCGCGGGGTTCGTTGCTGAAGCTTTCTTT; cdr3_aa: CASGVAGFVAEAFF
clone_size: many; v_call: TRBV5-1; j_call: TRBJ1-1; d_call: -; cdr3_nt: TGCGCCAGCAGCTTGACATACCGGACAGAGTTCACTGAAGCTTTCTTT; cdr3_aa: CASSLTYRTEFTEAFF
clone_size: -; v_call: TRBV19; j_call: TRBJ2-6; d_call: -; cdr3_nt: TGTGCCAGTAGTATGTCCCCGGGGGCCAACGTCCTGACTTTC; cdr3_aa: CASSMSPGANVLTF
clone_size: many; v_call: TRBV12-3/TRBV12-4; j_call: TRBJ2-1; d_call: TRBD1; cdr3_nt: TGTGCCAGCAGTTTAATTAACAGGGGTGATGAGCAGTTCTTC; cdr3_aa: CASSLINRGDEQFF
clone_size: -; v_call: TRBV5-6; j_call: TRBJ1-4; d_call: -; cdr3_nt: TGTGCCAGCAGCCAAGTAGATACTAATGAAAAACTGTTTTTT; cdr3_aa: CASSQVDTNEKLFF
clone_size: many; v_call: TRBV29-1; j_call: TRBJ1-2; d_call: -; cdr3_nt: TGCAGCGTTGCTCAGGGGTCCTATGGCTACACCTTC; cdr3_aa: CSVAQGSYGYTF
clone_size: many; v_call: TRBV7-9; j_call: TRBJ2-7; d_call: -; cdr3_nt: TGTGCCAGCAGCTTGGGGTGGCGGGGGCGAAGGGACGAGCAGTACTTC; cdr3_aa: CASSLGWRGRRDEQYF
clone_size: many; v_call: TRBV11-2; j_call: TRBJ2-7; d_call: TRBD1; cdr3_nt: TGTGCCAGCAGCGGCGGGACAGGGCCCTACGAGCAGTACTTC; cdr3_aa: CASSGGTGPYEQYF
clone_size: many; v_call: TRBV7-8; j_call: TRBJ2-7; d_call: -; cdr3_nt: TGTGCCAGCAGCTTAACGGAGTACGAGCAGTACTTC; cdr3_aa: CASSLTEYEQYF
clone_size: many; v_call: TRBV27; j_call: TRBJ2-2; d_call: TRBD1; cdr3_nt: TGTGCCAGCAGCGGGACAGGGATTGGTCCCGGGGAGCTGTTTTTT; cdr3_aa: CASSGTGIGPGELFF
clone_size: many; v_call: TRBV6-2/TRBV6-3; j_call: TRBJ2-6; d_call: -; cdr3_nt: TGTGCCAGCAGGTTCCCCTCTGGGGCCAACGTCCTGACTTTC; cdr3_aa: CASRFPSGANVLTF
clone_size: -; v_call: TRBV7-6; j_call: TRBJ1-1; d_call: -; cdr3_nt: TGTGCCAGCAGCTTAGAGTGGGAGGGCACTGAAGCTTTCTTT; cdr3_aa: CASSLEWEGTEAFF
clone_size: many; v_call: TRBV7-2; j_call: TRBJ1-6; d_call: -; cdr3_nt: TGTGCCAGCAGCTCCGACAACCCACCCCTCCACTTT; cdr3_aa: CASSSDNPPLHF
clone_size: many; v_call: TRBV11-2; j_call: TRBJ1-2; d_call: -; cdr3_nt: TGTGCCAGCAGCCGCGCCGGATCGGGACTATCTTATGGCTACACCTTC; cdr3_aa: CASSRAGSGLSYGYTF
clone_size: -; v_call: TRBV6-1; j_call: TRBJ1-3; d_call: -; cdr3_nt: TGTGCCAGCATGGGCCCTAGGGTAGGGCCCCTTGTTGAAACCATATATTTT; cdr3_aa: CASMGPRVGPLVETIYF
clone_size: many; v_call: TRBV7-3; j_call: TRBJ1-1; d_call: -; cdr3_nt: TGTGCCAGCAGCCCCCAGCCGAACACTGAAGCTTTCTTT; cdr3_aa: CASSPQPNTEAFF
clone_size: few; v_call: TRBV12-3/TRBV12-4; j_call: TRBJ1-2; d_call: TRBD1; cdr3_nt: TGTGCCAGCGGGGGGACAGGGCCGAACTATGGCTACACCTTC; cdr3_aa: CASGGTGPNYGYTF
clone_size: many; v_call: TRBV10-3; j_call: TRBJ1-2; d_call: -; cdr3_nt: TGTGCCATCGGATCGCGGATGTTCTATGGCTACACCTTC; cdr3_aa: CAIGSRMFYGYTF
clone_size: many; v_call: TRBV11-2; j_call: TRBJ1-1; d_call: -; cdr3_nt: TGTGCCAGCAGCCCCTGGGACGGCATGAACACTGAAGCTTTCTTT; cdr3_aa: CASSPWDGMNTEAFF
clone_size: many; v_call: TRBV20-1; j_call: TRBJ1-1; d_call: -; cdr3_nt: TGCAGTGCTAAACCTACGCGGGGGGGAAACACTGAAGCTTTCTTT; cdr3_aa: CSAKPTRGGNTEAFF
clone_size: many; v_call: TRBV4-3; j_call: TRBJ2-2; d_call: TRBD2; cdr3_nt: TGCGCCAGCAGCCAAGGTTTCCGGACTAGCGGGATAAGCGGGGAGCTGTTTTTT; cdr3_aa: CASSQGFRTSGISGELFF
clone_size: many; v_call: TRBV7-3; j_call: TRBJ2-1; d_call: -; cdr3_nt: TGTGCCAGCAGCTCAAACTCGCCGGTAGCGGACCATAACAATGAGCAGTTCTTC; cdr3_aa: CASSSNSPVADHNNEQFF
clone_size: many; v_call: TRBV12-3/TRBV12-4; j_call: TRBJ1-1; d_call: -; cdr3_nt: TGTGCCAGCAGTTTATTGGCCGGGGTAAACACTGAAGCTTTCTTT; cdr3_aa: CASSLLAGVNTEAFF
clone_size: few; v_call: TRBV18; j_call: TRBJ2-6; d_call: -; cdr3_nt: TGTGCCAGCTCACCACCGGGACAAAACTCTGGGGCCAACGTCCTGACTTTC; cdr3_aa: CASSPPGQNSGANVLTF
clone_size: few; v_call: TRBV5-4; j_call: TRBJ1-3; d_call: -; cdr3_nt: TGTGCCAGCAGCTTGGGCCTCAGGGAAGCTGGAAACACCATATATTTT; cdr3_aa: CASSLGLREAGNTIYF
clone_size: many; v_call: TRBV5-1; j_call: TRBJ1-1; d_call: TRBD1; cdr3_nt: TGCGCCAGCAGCTTGGATCTTCTGGGACAGGGAACTGAAGCTTTCTTT; cdr3_aa: CASSLDLLGQGTEAFF
clone_size: many; v_call: TRBV28; j_call: TRBJ1-2; d_call: -; cdr3_nt: TGTGCCAGCAGTGGGATCAGGACGCCGGTCTATGGCTACACCTTC; cdr3_aa: CASSGIRTPVYGYTF
clone_size: many; v_call: TRBV20-1; j_call: TRBJ2-7; d_call: -; cdr3_nt: TGCAGTGCTTCGGGGACTTCGGCGGGCTCCTACGAGCAGTACTTC; cdr3_aa: CSASGTSAGSYEQYF
clone_size: many; v_call: TRBV3-1; j_call: TRBJ2-1; d_call: TRBD2; cdr3_nt: TGTGCCAGCAGCCTCCAAGGGGTAGCGGGAGGGTACAATGAGCAGTTCTTC; cdr3_aa: CASSLQGVAGGYNEQFF
clone_size: many; v_call: TRBV6-1; j_call: TRBJ2-7; d_call: TRBD1; cdr3_nt: TGTGCCAGCAGTATTTACGAGGACAGGAGCTCCTACGAGCAGTACTTC; cdr3_aa: CASSIYEDRSSYEQYF
clone_size: many; v_call: TRBV11-3; j_call: TRBJ2-1; d_call: TRBD1; cdr3_nt: TGTGCCAGCAGCTTATTGGGGTGGAGCGGCGACAGGGGGTACAATGAGCAGTTCTTC; cdr3_aa: CASSLLGWSGDRGYNEQFF
clone_size: many; v_call: TRBV12-3/TRBV12-4; j_call: TRBJ1-1; d_call: -; cdr3_nt: TGTGCCAGCAGTTTTTGGGACACACTCCGTAGGAACACTGAAGCTTTCTTT; cdr3_aa: CASSFWDTLRRNTEAFF
clone_size: -; v_call: TRBV6-1; j_call: TRBJ2-5; d_call: -; cdr3_nt: TGTGCCAGCAGTGAAGGGTCTATAGTAACCCAAGAGACCCAGTACTTC; cdr3_aa: CASSEGSIVTQETQYF
clone_size: -; v_call: TRBV20-1; j_call: TRBJ2-5; d_call: TRBD2; cdr3_nt: TGCAGTGCGGAACTAGCGGGGGGGTTGGAGACCCAGTACTTC; cdr3_aa: CSAELAGGLETQYF
clone_size: -; v_call: TRBV6-2/TRBV6-3; j_call: TRBJ2-1; d_call: TRBD2; cdr3_nt: TGTGCCAGCAGTGACCAGCGGGGGTACAATGAGCAGTTCTTC; cdr3_aa: CASSDQRGYNEQFF
clone_size: many; v_call: TRBV24-1; j_call: TRBJ2-3; d_call: TRBD2; cdr3_nt: TGTGCCACCGAGGCGACTAGCAAGAGATCGGATACGCAGTATTTT; cdr3_aa: CATEATSKRSDTQYF
clone_size: many; v_call: TRBV9; j_call: TRBJ2-1; d_call: -; cdr3_nt: TGTGCCAGCAGCCCGAGGGACTCCAACAATGAGCAGTTCTTC; cdr3_aa: CASSPRDSNNEQFF